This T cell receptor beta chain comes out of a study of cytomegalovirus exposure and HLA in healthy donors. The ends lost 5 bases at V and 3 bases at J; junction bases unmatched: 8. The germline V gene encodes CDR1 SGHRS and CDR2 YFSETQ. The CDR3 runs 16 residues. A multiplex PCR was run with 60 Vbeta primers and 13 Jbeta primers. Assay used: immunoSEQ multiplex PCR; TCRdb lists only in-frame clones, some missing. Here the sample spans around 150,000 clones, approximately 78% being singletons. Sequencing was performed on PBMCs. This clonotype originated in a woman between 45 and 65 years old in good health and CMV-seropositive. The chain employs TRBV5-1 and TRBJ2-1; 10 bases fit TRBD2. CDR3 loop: CASRNPGLAVYNEQFF. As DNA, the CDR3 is TGCGCCAGCAGGAACCCAGGACTAGCGGTCTACAATGAGCAGTTCTTC. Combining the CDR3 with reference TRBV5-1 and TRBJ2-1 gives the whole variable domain KAGVTQTPRYLIKTRGQQVTLSCSPISGHRSVSWYQQTPGQGLQFLFEYFSETQRNKGNFPGRFSGRQFSNSRSEMNVSTLELGDSALYLCASRNPGLAVYNEQFFGPGTRLTVL.